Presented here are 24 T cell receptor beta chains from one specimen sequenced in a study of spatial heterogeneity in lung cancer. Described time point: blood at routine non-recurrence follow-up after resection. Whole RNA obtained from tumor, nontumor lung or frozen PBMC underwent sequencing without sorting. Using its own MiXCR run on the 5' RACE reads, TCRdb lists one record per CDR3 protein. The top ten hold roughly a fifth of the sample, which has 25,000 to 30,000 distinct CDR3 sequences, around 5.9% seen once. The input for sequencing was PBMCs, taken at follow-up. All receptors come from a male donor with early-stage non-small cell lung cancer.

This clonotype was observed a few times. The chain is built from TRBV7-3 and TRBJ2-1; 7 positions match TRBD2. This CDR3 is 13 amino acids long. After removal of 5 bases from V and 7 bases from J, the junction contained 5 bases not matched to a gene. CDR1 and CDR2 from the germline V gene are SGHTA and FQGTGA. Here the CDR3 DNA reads TGTGCCAGCAGCCTTACACTAGCGAATGAGCAGTTCTTC. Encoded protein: CASSLTLANEQFF.

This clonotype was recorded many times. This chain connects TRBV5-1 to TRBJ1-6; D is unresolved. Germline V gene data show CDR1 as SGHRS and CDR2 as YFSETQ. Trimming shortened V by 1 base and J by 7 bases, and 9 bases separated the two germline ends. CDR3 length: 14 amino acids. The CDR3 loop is CASSLRTTNSPLHF. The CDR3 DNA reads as TGCGCCAGCAGCTTGAGGACCACAAATTCACCCCTCCACTTT.

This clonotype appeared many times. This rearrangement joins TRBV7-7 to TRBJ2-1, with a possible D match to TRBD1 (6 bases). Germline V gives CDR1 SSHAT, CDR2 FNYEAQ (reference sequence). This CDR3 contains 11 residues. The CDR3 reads CAGQGRNEQFF. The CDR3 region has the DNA TGTGCTGGTCAGGGGCGGAATGAGCAGTTCTTC.

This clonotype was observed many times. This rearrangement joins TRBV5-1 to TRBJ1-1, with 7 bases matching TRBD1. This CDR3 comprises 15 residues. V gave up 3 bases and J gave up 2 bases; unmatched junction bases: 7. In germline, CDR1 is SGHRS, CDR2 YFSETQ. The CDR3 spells CASSWDSPINTEAFF. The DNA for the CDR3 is TGCGCCAGCAGCTGGGACAGTCCTATTAACACTGAAGCTTTCTTT.

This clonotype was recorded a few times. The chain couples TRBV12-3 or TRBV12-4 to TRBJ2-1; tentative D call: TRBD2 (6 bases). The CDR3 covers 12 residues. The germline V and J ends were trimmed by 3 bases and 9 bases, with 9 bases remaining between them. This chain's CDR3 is CASSFWGGEQFF. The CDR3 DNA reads TGTGCCAGCAGTTTCTGGGGAGGTGAGCAGTTCTTC.

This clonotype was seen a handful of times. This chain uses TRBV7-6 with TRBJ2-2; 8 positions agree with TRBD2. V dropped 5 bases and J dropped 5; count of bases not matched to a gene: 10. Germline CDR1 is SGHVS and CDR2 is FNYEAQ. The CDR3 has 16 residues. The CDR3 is CASSPGLGSGTGELFF. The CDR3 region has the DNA TGTGCCAGCAGCCCGGGACTAGGGAGCGGAACCGGGGAGCTGTTTTTT.

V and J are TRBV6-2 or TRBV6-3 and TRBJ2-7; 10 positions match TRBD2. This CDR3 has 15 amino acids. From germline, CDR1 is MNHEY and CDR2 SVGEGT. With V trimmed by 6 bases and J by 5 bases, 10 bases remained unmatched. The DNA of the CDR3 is TGTGCCAGCAGACCCTCTAGCGGGGGTGTCCACGAGCAGTACTTC. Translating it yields CASRPSSGGVHEQYF.

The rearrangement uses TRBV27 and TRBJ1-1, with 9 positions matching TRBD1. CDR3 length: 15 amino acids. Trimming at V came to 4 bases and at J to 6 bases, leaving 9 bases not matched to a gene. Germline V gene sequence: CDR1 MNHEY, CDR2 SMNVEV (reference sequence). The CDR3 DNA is TGTGCCAGCAGTTCGCTCGGACAGGGGACGTCTGAAGCTTTCTTT. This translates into CASSSLGQGTSEAFF.

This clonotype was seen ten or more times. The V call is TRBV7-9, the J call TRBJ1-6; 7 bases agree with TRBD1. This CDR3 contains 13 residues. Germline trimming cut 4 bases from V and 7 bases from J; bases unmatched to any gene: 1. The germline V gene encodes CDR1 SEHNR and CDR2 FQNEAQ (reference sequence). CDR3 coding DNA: TGTGCCAGCAGCTCAGGGGGGAATTCACCCCTCCACTTT. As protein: CASSSGGNSPLHF.

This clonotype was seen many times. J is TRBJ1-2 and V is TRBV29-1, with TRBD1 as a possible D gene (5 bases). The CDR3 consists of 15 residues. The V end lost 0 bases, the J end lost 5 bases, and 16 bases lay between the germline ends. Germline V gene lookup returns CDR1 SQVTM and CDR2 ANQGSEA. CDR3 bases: TGCAGCGTTGAAGAGCGAACAGGTGGAAAATATGGCTACACCTTC. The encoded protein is CSVEERTGGKYGYTF. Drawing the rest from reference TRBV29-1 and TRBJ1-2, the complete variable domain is SAVISQKPSRDICQRGTSLTIQCQVDSQVTMMFWYRQQPGQSLTLIATANQGSEATYESGFVIDKFPISRPNLTFSTLTVSNMSPEDSSIYLCSVEERTGGKYGYTFGSGTRLTVV.

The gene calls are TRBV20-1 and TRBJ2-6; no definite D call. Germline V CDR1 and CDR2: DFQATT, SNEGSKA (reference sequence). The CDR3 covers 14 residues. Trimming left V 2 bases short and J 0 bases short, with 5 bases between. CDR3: CSARKDSGANVLTF. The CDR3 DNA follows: TGCAGTGCTAGAAAAGACTCTGGGGCCAACGTCCTGACTTTC.

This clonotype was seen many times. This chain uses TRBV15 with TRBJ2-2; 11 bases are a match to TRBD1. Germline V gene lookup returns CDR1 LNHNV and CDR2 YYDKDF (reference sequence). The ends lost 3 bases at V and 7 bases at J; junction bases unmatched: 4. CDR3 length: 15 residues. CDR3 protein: CATSRDRGLGGELFF. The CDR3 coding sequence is TGTGCCACCAGCAGGGACAGGGGGCTAGGCGGGGAGCTGTTTTTT.

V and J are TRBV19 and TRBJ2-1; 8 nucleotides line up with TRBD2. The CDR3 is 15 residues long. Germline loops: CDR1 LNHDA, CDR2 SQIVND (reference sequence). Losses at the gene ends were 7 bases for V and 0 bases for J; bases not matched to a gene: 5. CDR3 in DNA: TGTGCCAGTACCCCTAGCGGGTACTCCTACAATGAGCAGTTCTTC. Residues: CASTPSGYSYNEQFF.

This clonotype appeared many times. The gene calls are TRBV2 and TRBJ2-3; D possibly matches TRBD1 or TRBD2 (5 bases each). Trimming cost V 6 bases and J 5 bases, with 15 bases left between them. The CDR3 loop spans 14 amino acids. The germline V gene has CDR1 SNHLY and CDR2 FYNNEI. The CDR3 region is CASSAGTVRDTQYF. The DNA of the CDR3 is TGTGCCAGCAGCGCCGGGACGGTACGAGATACGCAGTATTTT.

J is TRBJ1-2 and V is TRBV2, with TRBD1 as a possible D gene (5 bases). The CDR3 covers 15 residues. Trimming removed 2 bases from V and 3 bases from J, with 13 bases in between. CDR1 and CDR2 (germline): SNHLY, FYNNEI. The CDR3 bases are TGTGCCAGCAGTGAACGGGGCCAGGCCGACTATGGCTACACCTTC. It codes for CASSERGQADYGYTF.

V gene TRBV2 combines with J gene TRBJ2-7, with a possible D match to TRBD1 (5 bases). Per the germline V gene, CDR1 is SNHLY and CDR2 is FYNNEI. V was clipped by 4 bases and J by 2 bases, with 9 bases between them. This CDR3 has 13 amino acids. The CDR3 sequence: CASSGQTTYEQYF. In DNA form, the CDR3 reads TGTGCCAGCAGTGGACAGACAACCTACGAGCAGTACTTC.

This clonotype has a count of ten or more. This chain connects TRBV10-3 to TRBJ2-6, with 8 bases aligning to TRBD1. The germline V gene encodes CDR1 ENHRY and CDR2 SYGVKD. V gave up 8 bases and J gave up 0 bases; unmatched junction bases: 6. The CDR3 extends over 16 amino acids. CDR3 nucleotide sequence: TGTGCCATCCCGGGACAGGCAACCTCTGGGGCCAACGTCCTGACTTTC. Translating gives CAIPGQATSGANVLTF.

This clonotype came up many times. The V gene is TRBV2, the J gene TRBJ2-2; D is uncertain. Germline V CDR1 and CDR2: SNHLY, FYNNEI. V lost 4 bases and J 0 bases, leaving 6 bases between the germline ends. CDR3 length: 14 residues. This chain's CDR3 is CASSAVSNTGELFF. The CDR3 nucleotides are TGTGCCAGCAGTGCAGTCTCGAACACCGGGGAGCTGTTTTTT.

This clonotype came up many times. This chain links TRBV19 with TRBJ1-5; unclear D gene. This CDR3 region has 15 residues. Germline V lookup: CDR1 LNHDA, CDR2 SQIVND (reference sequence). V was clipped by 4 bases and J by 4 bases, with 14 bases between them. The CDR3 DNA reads TGTGCCAGTAGTAGATCCGGCCAACATAATCAGCCCCAGCATTTT. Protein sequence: CASSRSGQHNQPQHF.

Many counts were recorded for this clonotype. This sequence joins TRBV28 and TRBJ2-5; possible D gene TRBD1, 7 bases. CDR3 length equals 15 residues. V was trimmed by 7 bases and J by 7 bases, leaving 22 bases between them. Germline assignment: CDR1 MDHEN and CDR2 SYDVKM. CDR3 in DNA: TGTGCCAGCACTCTGACAGGGCCTCCCGGGGGGACCCAGTACTTC. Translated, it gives CASTLTGPPGGTQYF.

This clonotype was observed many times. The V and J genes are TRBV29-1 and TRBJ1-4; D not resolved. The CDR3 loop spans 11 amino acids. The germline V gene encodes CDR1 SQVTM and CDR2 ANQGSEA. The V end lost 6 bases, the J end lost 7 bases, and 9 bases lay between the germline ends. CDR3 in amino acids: CSVGRPEKLFF. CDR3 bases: TGCAGCGTGGGCCGGCCTGAAAAACTGTTTTTT.

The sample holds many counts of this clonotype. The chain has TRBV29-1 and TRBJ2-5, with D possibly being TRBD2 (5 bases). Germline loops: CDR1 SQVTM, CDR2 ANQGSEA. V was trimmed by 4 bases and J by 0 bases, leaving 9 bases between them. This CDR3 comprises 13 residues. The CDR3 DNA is TGCAGCGTTGCGGGGTCAGACCAAGAGACCCAGTACTTC. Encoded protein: CSVAGSDQETQYF.

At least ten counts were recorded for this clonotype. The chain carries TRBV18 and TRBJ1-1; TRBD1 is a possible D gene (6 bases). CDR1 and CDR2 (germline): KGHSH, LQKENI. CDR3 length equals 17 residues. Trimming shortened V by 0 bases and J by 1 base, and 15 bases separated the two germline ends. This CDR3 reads CASSPPGGARGNTEAFF. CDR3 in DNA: TGTGCCAGCTCACCACCCGGGGGGGCAAGGGGGAACACTGAAGCTTTCTTT. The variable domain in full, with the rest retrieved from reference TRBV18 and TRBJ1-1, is NAGVMQNPRHLVRRRGQEARLRCSPMKGHSHVYWYRQLPEEGLKFMVYLQKENIIDESGMPKERFSAEFPKEGPSILRIQQVVRGDSAAYFCASSPPGGARGNTEAFFGQGTRLTVV.

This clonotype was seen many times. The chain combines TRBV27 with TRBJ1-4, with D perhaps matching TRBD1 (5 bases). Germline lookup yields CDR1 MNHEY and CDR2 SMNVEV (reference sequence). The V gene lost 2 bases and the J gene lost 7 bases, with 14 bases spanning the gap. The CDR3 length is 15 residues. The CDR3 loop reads CASSLGGVGAEKLFF. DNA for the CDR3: TGTGCCAGCAGTTTAGGCGGGGTCGGGGCTGAAAAACTGTTTTTT.